Each of the 17 T cell receptor beta chains below was sequenced from the same sample in a study of neoadjuvant anti-PD-1 for oral cavity cancer. As to time point: after neoadjuvant nivolumab, at surgical resection. Repertoires were generated with immunoSEQ multiplex PCR, while TCRdb's copy carries only in-frame clones and drops some. The repertoire includes 9,500 to 15,000 clones, over 55% of them detected once, and roughly 2.5% sits in the top ten. The sample here was PBMCs, taken after nivolumab (anti-PD-1) treatment. All receptors come from a person between 35 and 79 years old with oral cavity squamous cell carcinoma.

The rearrangement joins TRBV7-2 to TRBJ1-5; TRBD1 matches at 9 bases. The CDR3 extends over 16 amino acids. Looked up from germline, CDR1 is SGHTA and CDR2 is FQGNSA. With V trimmed by 2 bases and J by 4 bases, 6 bases remained unmatched. In DNA form, the CDR3 reads TGTGCCAGCAGCTTAAGGGACAGGGAGGGTAATCAGCCCCAGCATTTT. Translated, it gives CASSLRDREGNQPQHF.

V usage is TRBV14 and J usage is TRBJ1-1; 10 bases are shared with TRBD1. Germline loops: CDR1 SGHDN, CDR2 FVKESK. The CDR3 runs 15 residues. V dropped 4 bases and J dropped 4; count of bases not matched to a gene: 6. CDR3 region: CASSPTRTGGTEAFF. The CDR3 DNA reads TGTGCCAGCAGCCCGACCAGGACAGGGGGCACTGAAGCTTTCTTT.

The gene calls are TRBV10-3 and TRBJ2-1; unclear D gene. Germline V lookup: CDR1 ENHRY, CDR2 SYGVKD. V was cut by 3 bases and J by 7 bases, with 7 bases left in between. The CDR3 is 12 residues long. CDR3 bases: TGTGCCATCAGTGAATTGGTAAATGAGCAGTTCTTC. It codes for CAISELVNEQFF.

The V call is TRBV6-6, the J call TRBJ2-5; 8 bases align to TRBD2. There are 14 residues in the CDR3. The ends lost 8 bases at V and 8 bases at J; junction bases unmatched: 13. In germline, CDR1 is MNHNY, CDR2 SVGAGI (reference sequence). CDR3 bases: TGTGCCAGCGGTCGTGATAGCGGGATTCCCACCCAGTACTTC. Translated: CASGRDSGIPTQYF.

This clone was seen more than once but under ten times. The chain employs TRBV5-1 and TRBJ1-2; a possible D gene is TRBD1 (5 bases). The germline V gene encodes CDR1 SGHRS and CDR2 YFSETQ. The CDR3 length is 14 residues. Trimming took 1 base from V and 6 from J, leaving 13 bases between them. CDR3 amino acids: CASSLRSGVNGYTF. DNA for the CDR3: TGCGCCAGCAGCTTGCGTTCGGGGGTTAATGGCTACACCTTC.

The chain carries TRBV6-1 and TRBJ2-7; no clear D gene. Germline CDR1 MNHNS, CDR2 SASEGT. The CDR3 loop spans 14 amino acids. Trimming shortened V by 1 base and J by 0 bases, and 7 bases separated the two germline ends. The CDR3 sequence: CASSEGYNSYEQYF. For the CDR3, the DNA is TGTGCCAGCAGTGAAGGATACAACTCCTACGAGCAGTACTTC.

This clone was counted once. The V call is TRBV7-2, the J call TRBJ1-4; possible D gene TRBD1, 5 bases. V lost 6 bases to trimming and J lost 5 bases, with 25 bases between them. This CDR3 has 18 amino acids. The V gene's germline CDR1 is SGHTA and CDR2 FQGNSA. Written as DNA, the CDR3 is TGTGCCAGCAGTCCTTACAGGACCCTCGTCCTTTCCAATGAAAAACTGTTTTTT. It yields the protein CASSPYRTLVLSNEKLFF.

The V call is TRBV6-5, the J call TRBJ1-1; TRBD1 is a possible D gene (6 bases). Trimming stripped 0 bases from V and 0 bases from J, with 8 bases between. The germline gives CDR1 MNHEY, CDR2 SVGAGI. The length of the CDR3 is 15 residues. The CDR3: CASSYSRTVNTEAFF. CDR3 bases: TGTGCCAGCAGTTACTCGAGGACAGTGAACACTGAAGCTTTCTTT.

The rearrangement links TRBV29-1 to TRBJ1-5, with a weak D call TRBD1 (6 bases). The CDR3 contains 14 residues. The V gene's germline CDR1 is SQVTM and CDR2 ANQGSEA. V was clipped by 5 bases and J by 4 bases, with 15 bases between them. CDR3: CSVSIGGRNQPQHF. The CDR3 DNA reads as TGCAGCGTTTCCATCGGGGGGCGTAATCAGCCCCAGCATTTT.

This chain connects TRBV6-5 to TRBJ1-2; TRBD1 is a possible D gene (5 bases). Trimming cost V 8 bases and J 5 bases, with 9 bases left between them. The CDR3 contains 11 residues. Germline assignment: CDR1 MNHEY and CDR2 SVGAGI. This chain's CDR3 is CASGGGYGYTF. CDR3 DNA: TGTGCCAGCGGGGGTGGGTATGGCTACACCTTC.

J is TRBJ1-2 and V is TRBV4-1, with 11 bases fitting TRBD1. V was clipped by 4 bases and J by 3 bases; unmatched bases: 4. The CDR3 sequence is 15 residues long. Germline V gene data show CDR1 as MGHRA and CDR2 as YSYEKL. CDR3 sequence (DNA): TGCGCCAGCAGCCTTGGGGACAGGGGGGACTATGGCTACACCTTC. Its translation: CASSLGDRGDYGYTF.

The CDR3 nucleotides are TGTGCCAGCAGTCTCGGACAGGGAAAGGTCGGGGAGCTGTTTTTT. Translated, it gives CASSLGQGKVGELFF. The V call is TRBV27, the J call TRBJ2-2; 8 bases align to TRBD1. The CDR3 has 15 residues. Trimming cost V 5 bases and J 7 bases; bases outside gene matches: 9. Germline-derived CDR1 and CDR2 are MNHEY and SMNVEV (reference sequence).

This clone turned up a few times. The CDR3 here is CASSLAGTGNTIYF. CDR3 in DNA: TGCGCCAGCAGCTTGGCGGGCACAGGAAACACCATATATTTT. This chain connects TRBV5-1 to TRBJ1-3; D is unresolved. The CDR3 has 14 residues. V lost 0 bases and J lost 4, with 8 bases in between. Germline CDR1 is SGHRS and CDR2 is YFSETQ. Drawing the rest from reference TRBV5-1 and TRBJ1-3, the complete variable domain is KAGVTQTPRYLIKTRGQQVTLSCSPISGHRSVSWYQQTPGQGLQFLFEYFSETQRNKGNFPGRFSGRQFSNSRSEMNVSTLELGDSALYLCASSLAGTGNTIYFGEGSWLTVV.

This chain uses TRBV5-1 with TRBJ1-2; D gene ambiguous. The CDR3 sequence is 16 residues long. V shed 0 bases and J shed 4 bases, with 16 bases lying between them. Germline assignment: CDR1 SGHRS and CDR2 YFSETQ. The CDR3 bases are TGCGCCAGCAGCTTGGCCGGCCAGCCCTCCTCCTATGGCTACACCTTC. Translating gives CASSLAGQPSSYGYTF.

The chain has TRBV5-1 and TRBJ1-5, with no clear D. The CDR3 covers 14 residues. The V end was cut by 2 bases, the J end by 7 bases, with 13 bases between. Germline V gene lookup returns CDR1 SGHRS and CDR2 YFSETQ. The CDR3 loop reads CASSLGEDGQPQHF. Here the CDR3 DNA reads TGCGCCAGCAGCTTAGGAGAAGATGGGCAGCCCCAGCATTTT.

This CDR3 reads CASSQVRVPGPGELFF. The CDR3 DNA follows: TGCGCCAGCAGCCAAGTACGTGTGCCGGGCCCCGGGGAGCTGTTTTTT. The chain joins TRBV4-1 to TRBJ2-2, with D unresolved. V lost 1 base and J lost 6, with 15 bases in between. The CDR3 is 16 amino acids. CDR1 is MGHRA and CDR2 is YSYEKL in the germline V gene.

The rearrangement joins TRBV4-1 to TRBJ1-2; 8 bases fit TRBD1. V was pared by 3 bases and J by 2 bases, with 8 bases of the junction left unmatched. The germline V gene has CDR1 MGHRA and CDR2 YSYEKL. The CDR3 length is 16 residues. CDR3 in amino acids: CASSHFQGAKNYGYTF. The CDR3 DNA reads TGCGCCAGCAGCCATTTCCAGGGGGCGAAAAACTATGGCTACACCTTC.